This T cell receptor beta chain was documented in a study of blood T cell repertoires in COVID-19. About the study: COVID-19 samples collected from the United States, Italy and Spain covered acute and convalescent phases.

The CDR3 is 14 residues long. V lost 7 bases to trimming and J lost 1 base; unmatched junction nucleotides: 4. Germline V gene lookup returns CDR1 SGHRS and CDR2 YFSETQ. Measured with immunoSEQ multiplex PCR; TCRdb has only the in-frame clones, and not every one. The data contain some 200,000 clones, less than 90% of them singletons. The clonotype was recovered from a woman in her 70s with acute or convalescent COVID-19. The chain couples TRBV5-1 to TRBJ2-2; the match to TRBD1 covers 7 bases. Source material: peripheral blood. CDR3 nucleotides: TGCGCCAGCCACAGGGGCGAGAACACCGGGGAGCTGTTTTTT. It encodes CASHRGENTGELFF.